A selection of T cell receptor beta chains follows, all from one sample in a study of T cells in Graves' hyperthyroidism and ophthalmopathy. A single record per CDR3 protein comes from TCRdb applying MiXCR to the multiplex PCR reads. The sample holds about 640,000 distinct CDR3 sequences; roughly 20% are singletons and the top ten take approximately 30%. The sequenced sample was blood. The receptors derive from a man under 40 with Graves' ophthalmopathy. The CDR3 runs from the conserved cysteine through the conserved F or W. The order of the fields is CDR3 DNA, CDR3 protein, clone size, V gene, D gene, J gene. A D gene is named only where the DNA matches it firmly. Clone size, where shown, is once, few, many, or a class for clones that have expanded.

TGTGCCAGCACCCCCTCACGGGGGGGGCGCGGAAACACCATATATTTT CASTPSRGGRGNTIYF NA TRBV7-8 NA TRBJ1-3
TGTGCCAGCAGTCCAACCCGACAGGGGGCGTACGAGCAGTACTTC CASSPTRQGAYEQYF NA TRBV14 TRBD1 TRBJ2-7
TGTGCCAGCAGCTACGGGGGAGGGGTCAGGAACACCGGGGAGCTGTTTTTT CASSYGGGVRNTGELFF NA TRBV13 TRBD2 TRBJ2-2
TGTGCCAGCAGTTCACAAACCGGGACTAGCTGGTCCTACGAGCAGTACTTC CASSSQTGTSWSYEQYF NA TRBV28 TRBD2 TRBJ2-7
TGCGCCAGCAGCTTAGATACTAGCGAAAATGAGCAGTTCTTC CASSLDTSENEQFF few TRBV5-1 TRBD2 TRBJ2-1
TGTGCCAGCAGCCAAGCCCGAAGCGGGAGAGAGACCCAGTACTTC CASSQARSGRETQYF NA TRBV3-1 TRBD2 TRBJ2-5
TGCAGTGCGCTCGGACAGGGTTCTAGGTACGAGCAGTACTTC CSALGQGSRYEQYF NA TRBV20-1 TRBD1 TRBJ2-7
TGTGCCAGCAGTTTAGCTGGCGGGACCTTCTCCTACGAGCAGTACTTC CASSLAGGTFSYEQYF many TRBV12-3/TRBV12-4 NA TRBJ2-7
TGTGCCAGCAACGGAGCAGGGGGTAATTCACCCCTCCACTTT CASNGAGGNSPLHF many TRBV27 TRBD1 TRBJ1-6
TGTGCCAGCAGTTCAGATGACAGGGGTGGTACTGAAGCTTTCTTT CASSSDDRGGTEAFF many TRBV12-3/TRBV12-4 TRBD1 TRBJ1-1
TGCGCCAGCAGCTTGGGGCCGGGACTAGCGGGAGTTGCGACAGATACGCAGTATTTT CASSLGPGLAGVATDTQYF NA TRBV5-1 TRBD2 TRBJ2-3
TGTGCCAGCAGCTCCCAGGGGGGAGGACCCCAAGAGACCCAGTACTTC CASSSQGGGPQETQYF NA TRBV7-9 NA TRBJ2-5
TGTGCCATCAGCCGCACTAGCGGGAGTGGGACAGATACGCAGTATTTT CAISRTSGSGTDTQYF many TRBV10-3 TRBD2 TRBJ2-3
TGTGCCAGCAGTTTAACAGCTGACAGTATATACAATGAGCAGTTCTTC CASSLTADSIYNEQFF NA TRBV6-1 NA TRBJ2-1
TGTGCCAGCAGCTTAGTTTCGGCGGGCCTCTACGAGCAGTACTTC CASSLVSAGLYEQYF NA TRBV7-9 NA TRBJ2-7
TGTGCCAGCCCGGCAAGCGGGAGCACAGATACGCAGTATTTT CASPASGSTDTQYF NA TRBV6-1 NA TRBJ2-3
TGTGCCAGCATCCGGGAGGGCCTCTACGAGCAGTACTTC CASIREGLYEQYF NA TRBV28 TRBD2 TRBJ2-7
TGTGCCAGCAGCTTAGAGTCGGGGCTAAACACTGAAGCTTTCTTT CASSLESGLNTEAFF many TRBV11-2 NA TRBJ1-1
TGTGCCAGCAGTTACTATGACTCCCCAGGACGAGATACGCAGTATTTT CASSYYDSPGRDTQYF few TRBV6-2/TRBV6-3 NA TRBJ2-3
TGTGCCAGTAGTGTCCCGGGACTTGAGCAGTTCTTC CASSVPGLEQFF NA TRBV19 NA TRBJ2-1
TGTGCCAGCTCCCTCGACAGGGCTCAATCACCCCTCCACTTT CASSLDRAQSPLHF NA TRBV18 TRBD1 TRBJ1-6
TGCGCCAGCAGCTTTCGACAGGGGGCGAGAGAGACCCAGTACTTC CASSFRQGARETQYF few TRBV4-1 TRBD1 TRBJ2-5
TGCGCCAGCAGCCAAGAAGCCGCTATGAACACCGGGGAGCTGTTTTTT CASSQEAAMNTGELFF NA TRBV4-1 NA TRBJ2-2
TGTGCCAGCAGCGAGGGCCAGGTTGAAGCTTTCTTT CASSEGQVEAFF many TRBV2 NA TRBJ1-1
TGTGCCTGGAGTGTATTTGAACTAGCGGAGTACGAGCAGTACTTC CAWSVFELAEYEQYF many TRBV30 TRBD2 TRBJ2-7
TGTGCCTGGAGCATACCAGACAGGGCAAGCTCTGGGGCCAACGTCCTGACTTTC CAWSIPDRASSGANVLTF NA TRBV30 TRBD1 TRBJ2-6
TGTGCCAGCAGTGAGCGGGACCTCCGCACAGATACGCAGTATTTT CASSERDLRTDTQYF many TRBV2 NA TRBJ2-3
TGTGCCAGCAGTCACTCCACGGGGCCCATGGGAGAGACCCAGTACTTC CASSHSTGPMGETQYF NA TRBV6-5 NA TRBJ2-5
TGTGCCAGCAGCCAATCTCTTCAGCAGCCCCAGCATTTT CASSQSLQQPQHF few TRBV3-1 NA TRBJ1-5
TGTGCCAGCTCCCTGGACAGAGGAGATTCCTACGAGCAGTACTTC CASSLDRGDSYEQYF few TRBV18 NA TRBJ2-7
TGTGCCATCACCAGAGCCCCTAGCGAGGGCGAGACCCAGTACTTC CAITRAPSEGETQYF NA TRBV10-3 NA TRBJ2-5
TGTGCCAGCAGTAATAAAGGGGGCATCGAGCAGTACTTC CASSNKGGIEQYF NA TRBV7-9 TRBD1 TRBJ2-7
TGTGCCAGCAGCGGGCAAGGTAGCGGGAGTGGCGATGAGCAGTTCTTC CASSGQGSGSGDEQFF few TRBV13 TRBD2 TRBJ2-1
TGTGCCAGCAGTGACCGGGACTCAAGCACAGATACGCAGTATTTT CASSDRDSSTDTQYF NA TRBV6-4 NA TRBJ2-3
TGCAGTGCCCGCGACCGGGACAGAAGGATTCTAGCCAAAAACATTCAGTACTTC CSARDRDRRILAKNIQYF NA TRBV20-1 TRBD1 TRBJ2-4
TGTGCCAGCAGCGCCGGGCTCCTCGGGGAGCTGTTTTTT CASSAGLLGELFF NA TRBV7-6 NA TRBJ2-2
TGCGCCAGCAGTGAGTCCGGGACTAGCGGGAGTTACGAGCAGTACTTC CASSESGTSGSYEQYF few TRBV10-1 TRBD2 TRBJ2-7
TGCGCCAGCAGCCTCCGGGAGTTAAACACCGGGGAGCTGTTTTTT CASSLRELNTGELFF NA TRBV4-1 NA TRBJ2-2
TGTGCCAGCAGCTACCCCTACAATGAGCAGTTCTTC CASSYPYNEQFF few TRBV7-8 NA TRBJ2-1
TGCAGTGCTAGAATGTACAATGAGCAGTTCTTC CSARMYNEQFF few TRBV20-1 NA TRBJ2-1
TGTGCCAGCAGCTCAGGGGGCGCCCTTGGCTACACCTTC CASSSGGALGYTF NA TRBV7-9 TRBD1 TRBJ1-2
TGTGCCAGCGCCCCCGCTTATTCGAATGAGCAGTTCTTC CASAPAYSNEQFF few TRBV6-2/TRBV6-3 NA TRBJ2-1
TGTGCCAGCAGTTTAGAGGCTAGCGGGAGGAGGGGTACGCAGTATTTT CASSLEASGRRGTQYF NA TRBV28 TRBD2 TRBJ2-3
TGTGCCAGTAGTTCCACCACAGGGGCCCACTCTGGAAACACCATATATTTT CASSSTTGAHSGNTIYF NA TRBV19 TRBD1 TRBJ1-3
TGTGCCAGCAGCCCAATCATGACTAGCGGGTCCTACAATGAGCAGTTCTTC CASSPIMTSGSYNEQFF NA TRBV7-8 TRBD2 TRBJ2-1
TGTGCCAGCAGCCCGGGACTGTTCTCTGGAAACACCATATATTTT CASSPGLFSGNTIYF many TRBV5-6 NA TRBJ1-3
TGCAGCGCCGGACAGCCGGACAATGAGCAGTTCTTC CSAGQPDNEQFF NA TRBV29-1 NA TRBJ2-1
TGTGCCAGCTCACCGTCGGGCGCAGATACGCAGTATTTT CASSPSGADTQYF many TRBV18 NA TRBJ2-3
TGCAGTGCTAGAGATCGTACGGGGTTAGTTGGAGAGACTGCACCAAGCTCCTACAATGAGCAGTTCTTC CSARDRTGLVGETAPSSYNEQFF few TRBV20-1 NA TRBJ2-1
TGCGCCAGCAGCTTGGAGGGTCCCTTGACTGAAGCTTTCTTT CASSLEGPLTEAFF many TRBV5-1 NA TRBJ1-1